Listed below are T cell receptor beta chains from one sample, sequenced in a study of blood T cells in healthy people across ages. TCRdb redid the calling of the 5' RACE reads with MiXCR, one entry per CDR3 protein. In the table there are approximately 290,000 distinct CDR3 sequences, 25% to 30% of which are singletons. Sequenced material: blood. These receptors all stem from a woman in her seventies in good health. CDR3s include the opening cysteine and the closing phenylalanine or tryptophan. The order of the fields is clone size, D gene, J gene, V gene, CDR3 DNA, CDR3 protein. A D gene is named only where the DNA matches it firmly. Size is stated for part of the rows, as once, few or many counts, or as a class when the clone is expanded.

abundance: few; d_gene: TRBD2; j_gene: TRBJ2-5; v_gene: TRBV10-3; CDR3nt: TGTGCCATCAGTGAGTCACCCCTGACTAGCGGGATGGAGACCCAGTACTTC; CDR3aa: CAISESPLTSGMETQYF
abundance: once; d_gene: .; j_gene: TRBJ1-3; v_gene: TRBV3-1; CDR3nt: TGTGCCAGCAGCCAAGGCCTACAGGACTCTGGAAACACCATATATTTT; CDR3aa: CASSQGLQDSGNTIYF
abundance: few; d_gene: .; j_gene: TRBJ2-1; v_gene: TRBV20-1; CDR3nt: TGCAGTGCTAGAGATGGAGGGAGGATCAATGAGCAGTTCTTC; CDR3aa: CSARDGGRINEQFF
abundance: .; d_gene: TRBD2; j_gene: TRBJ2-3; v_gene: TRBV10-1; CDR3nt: TGCGCCAGCAGTGACCACTTAGCGGGCACTAGCACAGATACGCAGTATTTT; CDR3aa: CASSDHLAGTSTDTQYF
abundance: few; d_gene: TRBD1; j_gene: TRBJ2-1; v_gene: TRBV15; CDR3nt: TGTGCCACCAGCAGTGGACAGGGTTACAATGAGCAGTTCTTC; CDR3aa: CATSSGQGYNEQFF
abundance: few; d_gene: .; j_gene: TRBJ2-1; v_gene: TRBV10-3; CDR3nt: TGTGCCATCAGTGAGGAAGGGAACTCCTACAATGAGCAGTTCTTC; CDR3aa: CAISEEGNSYNEQFF
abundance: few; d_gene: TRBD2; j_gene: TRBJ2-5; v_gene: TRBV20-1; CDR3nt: TGCAGTGCTAGACCCCACGGGACTAGCGGCCAAGAGACCCAGTACTTC; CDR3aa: CSARPHGTSGQETQYF
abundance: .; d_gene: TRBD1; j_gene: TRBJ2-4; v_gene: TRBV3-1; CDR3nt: TGTGCCAGCAGCCAAGTTGACAGGGGATACATTCAGTACTTC; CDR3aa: CASSQVDRGYIQYF
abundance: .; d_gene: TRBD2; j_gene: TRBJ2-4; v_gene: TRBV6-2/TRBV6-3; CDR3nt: TGTGCCAGCAGCAGCGGGACTAGCGGAAATCGCCTTAAGGGCATTCAGTACTTC; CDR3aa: CASSSGTSGNRLKGIQYF
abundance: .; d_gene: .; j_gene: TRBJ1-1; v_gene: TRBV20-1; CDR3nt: TGCAGTGCTAGAGAACTCCAGGGACACACTGAAGCTTTCTTT; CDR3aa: CSARELQGHTEAFF
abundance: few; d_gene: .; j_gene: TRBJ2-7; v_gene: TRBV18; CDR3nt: TGTGCCAGCTCACCACCTGCGGGTACCTACGAGCAGTACTTC; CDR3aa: CASSPPAGTYEQYF
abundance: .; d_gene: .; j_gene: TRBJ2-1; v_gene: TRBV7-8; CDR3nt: TGTGCCAGCAGTCCAAGCCGGGACTCGTCGAGCTCCTACAATGAGCAGTTCTTC; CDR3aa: CASSPSRDSSSSYNEQFF
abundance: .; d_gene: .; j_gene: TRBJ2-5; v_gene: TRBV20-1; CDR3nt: TGCAGTGCTAGAGATTCAAAGGGGTGGGGGACCCAGTACTTC; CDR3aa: CSARDSKGWGTQYF
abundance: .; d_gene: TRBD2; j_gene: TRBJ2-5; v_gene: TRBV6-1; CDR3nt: TGTGCCAGCAGCCGGACTAGCGGCAAGCAAGAGACCCAGTACTTC; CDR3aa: CASSRTSGKQETQYF
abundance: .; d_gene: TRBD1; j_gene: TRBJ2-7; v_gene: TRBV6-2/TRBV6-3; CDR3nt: TGTGCCAGCAGCCCTCAGGGGGCCGGCGACGAGCAGTACTTC; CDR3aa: CASSPQGAGDEQYF
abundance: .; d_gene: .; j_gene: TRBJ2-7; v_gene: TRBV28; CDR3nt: TGTGCCAGCAGTCAAGAACCCCTCAGTTACGAGCAGTACTTC; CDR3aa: CASSQEPLSYEQYF
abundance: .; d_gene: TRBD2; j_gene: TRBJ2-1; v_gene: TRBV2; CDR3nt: TGTGCCAGCAGTGTCGGCGGGAGCAATGAGCAGTTCTTC; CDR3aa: CASSVGGSNEQFF
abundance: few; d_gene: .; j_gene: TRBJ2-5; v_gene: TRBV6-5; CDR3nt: TGTGCCAGCAGGGCCGGGAACCAAGAGACCCAGTACTTC; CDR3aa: CASRAGNQETQYF
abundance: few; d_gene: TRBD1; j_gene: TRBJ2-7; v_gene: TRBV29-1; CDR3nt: TGCAGCGTCGCAGGGGGTCTCACTGAGGGGCAGTACTTC; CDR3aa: CSVAGGLTEGQYF
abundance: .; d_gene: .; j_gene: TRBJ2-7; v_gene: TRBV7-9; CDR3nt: TGTGCCAGCAGCTTGGACGTAGGCTACGAGCAGTACTTC; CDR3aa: CASSLDVGYEQYF
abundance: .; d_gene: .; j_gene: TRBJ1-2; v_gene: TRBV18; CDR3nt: TGTGCCAGCTCACCTAAACAGGGAGTCTATGGCTACACCTTC; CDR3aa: CASSPKQGVYGYTF
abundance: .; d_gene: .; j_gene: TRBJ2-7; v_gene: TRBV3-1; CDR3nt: TGTGCCAGCAGCCGTTCGGGGGTGGCCTACGAGCAGTACTTC; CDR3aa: CASSRSGVAYEQYF
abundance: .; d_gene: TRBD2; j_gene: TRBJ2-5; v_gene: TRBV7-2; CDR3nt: TGTGCCAGCAGCTTAGCCGGCGGGGGGAGCTTATCCCAGTACTTC; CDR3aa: CASSLAGGGSLSQYF